This TCR beta chain originates from a study of T cell changes during pregnancy in multiple sclerosis. The CDR3 runs 15 residues. After removal of 2 bases from V and 6 bases from J, the junction contained 8 bases not matched to a gene. CDR1 and CDR2 from the germline V gene are SGHRS and YFSETQ. The table came from immunoSEQ multiplex PCR; TCRdb's copy has only in-frame clones and leaves some out. The table shows tens of thousands of clones, with around 88% occurring only once. The specimen comprised CD4+ T cells from peripheral blood mononuclear cells, sampled in the first trimester of pregnancy. This receptor was obtained from a female donor in good health, enrolled as a control in a pregnancy study. This sequence joins TRBV5-1 and TRBJ1-2; 9 bases align to TRBD1. As DNA, the CDR3 is TGCGCCAGCAGCTTACGACAGGGGGAAAAAGATGGCTACACCTTC. Encoded protein: CASSLRQGEKDGYTF.